These T cell receptor beta chains were read from a single sample in a study of blood T cell repertoires in COVID-19. Profiled with immunoSEQ multiplex PCR; TCRdb holds only in-frame clones, not every one. This table holds tens of thousands of clones, 88% found once. Sequencing was done on a sample of peripheral blood. These receptors came from a woman of 80 years or more with acute or convalescent COVID-19. The CDR3 runs from the conserved cysteine through the conserved F or W. Each record gives: CDR3 DNA, CDR3 protein, J gene, D gene, clone size, V gene. A D gene is named only where the DNA matches it firmly. Rows may omit the clone size; those that give it use once, few, many or a size class.

DNA: TGTGCCAGCAGCCAAGACCATTCGTCCGTAGCGGGACTGAGCACAGATACGCAGTATTTT
CDR3: CASSQDHSSVAGLSTDTQYF
J: TRBJ2-3
D: TRBD2
size: -
V: TRBV4-2

DNA: TGTGCCAGCAGCATATCCGGGACAGGGTACGAGCCCCAGCATTTT
CDR3: CASSISGTGYEPQHF
J: TRBJ1-5
D: TRBD1
size: -
V: TRBV9

DNA: TGTGCCAGCAGCCCAAGACTGATCTCTGGAAACACCATATATTTT
CDR3: CASSPRLISGNTIYF
J: TRBJ1-3
D: -
size: -
V: TRBV9

DNA: TGTGCCGCGGTAATGGGACTAGTTAACACCGGGGAGCTGTTTTTT
CDR3: CAAVMGLVNTGELFF
J: TRBJ2-2
D: TRBD2
size: -
V: TRBV6-6

DNA: TGTGCCAGCTCACCGAAGGGGGACCCCTATGGCTACACCTTC
CDR3: CASSPKGDPYGYTF
J: TRBJ1-2
D: -
size: -
V: TRBV18

DNA: TGTGCCAGCAGCGCTACAGGGTCTCCCGGGGAGCTGTTTTTT
CDR3: CASSATGSPGELFF
J: TRBJ2-2
D: -
size: once
V: TRBV2

DNA: TGTGCCAGCAGAATGGCGGGGTCAACTAATGAAAAACTGTTTTTT
CDR3: CASRMAGSTNEKLFF
J: TRBJ1-4
D: -
size: -
V: TRBV27

DNA: TGCGCCAGCAGTCCACTAGCGGCATACAATGAGCAGTTCTTC
CDR3: CASSPLAAYNEQFF
J: TRBJ2-1
D: TRBD2
size: -
V: TRBV10-2

DNA: TGTGCCAGCGAAAAGGACAGGGTGACCTACGAGCAGTACTTC
CDR3: CASEKDRVTYEQYF
J: TRBJ2-7
D: TRBD1
size: few
V: TRBV2

DNA: TGTGCCACCAGCAGAGATACAGGGTCGGAACAGCCCCAGCATTTT
CDR3: CATSRDTGSEQPQHF
J: TRBJ1-5
D: -
size: -
V: TRBV15

DNA: TGTGCCAGCAGCCAGGGACTAGCTGGAGATACGCAGTATTTT
CDR3: CASSQGLAGDTQYF
J: TRBJ2-3
D: TRBD2
size: -
V: TRBV3-1/TRBV3-2

DNA: TGTGCCAGCAGCTTAGGGGCAGCTCGCTATAATTCACCCCTCCACTTT
CDR3: CASSLGAARYNSPLHF
J: TRBJ1-6
D: -
size: once
V: TRBV7-8

DNA: TGCAGCGGCCGGGACAGCGACAATGAGCAGTTCTTC
CDR3: CSGRDSDNEQFF
J: TRBJ2-1
D: TRBD1
size: -
V: TRBV29-1

DNA: TGTGCCAGCTCACCACTCTCAGGACAGTCTAGGAACACTGAAGCTTTCTTT
CDR3: CASSPLSGQSRNTEAFF
J: TRBJ1-1
D: -
size: -
V: TRBV18

DNA: TGTGCCAGCAGGATGGTCATCGCTACTAACTATGGCTACACCTTC
CDR3: CASRMVIATNYGYTF
J: TRBJ1-2
D: -
size: -
V: TRBV6-5

DNA: TGTGCCAGCAGCGCCCCCGGTCAGGGGGGATATAACTATGGCTACACCTTC
CDR3: CASSAPGQGGYNYGYTF
J: TRBJ1-2
D: TRBD1
size: -
V: TRBV9

DNA: TGTGCCAGCAGCCAGTCGCGGGGGTCGAACACCGGGGAGCTGTTTTTT
CDR3: CASSQSRGSNTGELFF
J: TRBJ2-2
D: TRBD2
size: -
V: TRBV3-1/TRBV3-2

DNA: TGTGCCAGCAGTCAACAGGGGAGCAATCAGCCCCAGCATTTT
CDR3: CASSQQGSNQPQHF
J: TRBJ1-5
D: TRBD1
size: -
V: TRBV2

DNA: TGTGCCAGCTCACCTCTTGAGGGCGCGGCTGGAAACACCATATATTTT
CDR3: CASSPLEGAAGNTIYF
J: TRBJ1-3
D: -
size: -
V: TRBV18

DNA: TGCGCCAGCAGCCGGAGGCTGAACACTGAAGCTTTCTTT
CDR3: CASSRRLNTEAFF
J: TRBJ1-1
D: -
size: few
V: TRBV4-3

DNA: TGTGCCAGCAGCTTAAGGACTCCTCAGTACTTC
CDR3: CASSLRTPQYF
J: TRBJ2-4
D: -
size: once
V: TRBV28

DNA: TGCAGCGTTGATGGGGCGGAGACCCAGTACTTC
CDR3: CSVDGAETQYF
J: TRBJ2-5
D: -
size: -
V: TRBV29-1

DNA: TGTGCCAGCAGTGGCACTCGAGCGGGAGAGACAGATACGCAGTATTTT
CDR3: CASSGTRAGETDTQYF
J: TRBJ2-3
D: TRBD2
size: -
V: TRBV2

DNA: TGTGCCAGTAGTATCCCAGGGGGAATGGGGGACACTGAAGCTTTCTTT
CDR3: CASSIPGGMGDTEAFF
J: TRBJ1-1
D: TRBD1
size: -
V: TRBV19

DNA: TGTGCCAGCAGCCAGCCGGGACAGGCTCCCTACGAGCAGTACTTC
CDR3: CASSQPGQAPYEQYF
J: TRBJ2-7
D: TRBD1
size: -
V: TRBV14

DNA: TGTGCCAGCTCACCTCCGACAGGGAGAGGTACTGAAGCTTTCTTT
CDR3: CASSPPTGRGTEAFF
J: TRBJ1-1
D: TRBD1
size: -
V: TRBV18

DNA: TGTGCCAGCAGCGCCGAACAGGGATTTCCCTACGAGCAGTACTTC
CDR3: CASSAEQGFPYEQYF
J: TRBJ2-7
D: -
size: -
V: TRBV7-2

DNA: TGTGCCAGCAGCTTCATCTCATCTGCGGAAGCTTTCTTT
CDR3: CASSFISSAEAFF
J: TRBJ1-1
D: -
size: -
V: TRBV5-6

DNA: TGTGCCTGGAGTACTCGACAGGGCAACTATGGCTACACCTTC
CDR3: CAWSTRQGNYGYTF
J: TRBJ1-2
D: TRBD1
size: -
V: TRBV30

DNA: TGTGCCAGCAGCCGTACGGGACAGAATGTTGAAGCTTTCTTT
CDR3: CASSRTGQNVEAFF
J: TRBJ1-1
D: TRBD1
size: once
V: TRBV9

DNA: TGCAGTGCCACAATGGACACTGAAGCTTTCTTT
CDR3: CSATMDTEAFF
J: TRBJ1-1
D: -
size: -
V: TRBV20-1

DNA: TGCGCCAGCACTCAAGACAGGGGGATCTACGAGCAGTACTTC
CDR3: CASTQDRGIYEQYF
J: TRBJ2-7
D: TRBD1
size: -
V: TRBV10-1

DNA: TGCGCCAGCAGCTTGGAGGGGGAGCCTTACAATGAGCAGTTCTTC
CDR3: CASSLEGEPYNEQFF
J: TRBJ2-1
D: -
size: once
V: TRBV5-1

DNA: TGTGCCAGTAGTATAGGGAGAGCCATTCAGTACTTC
CDR3: CASSIGRAIQYF
J: TRBJ2-4
D: -
size: many
V: TRBV19

DNA: TGTGCCAGTAGTACCGCCAGGGGCAATCAGCCCCAGCATTTT
CDR3: CASSTARGNQPQHF
J: TRBJ1-5
D: -
size: -
V: TRBV19

DNA: TGCAGCGTTGTCTGGAGTGGCACAGATACGCAGTATTTT
CDR3: CSVVWSGTDTQYF
J: TRBJ2-3
D: -
size: -
V: TRBV29-1

DNA: TGTGCCAGCAGCTCTAGCGAGACTAGCGCGGAACAGTACTTC
CDR3: CASSSSETSAEQYF
J: TRBJ2-7
D: TRBD2
size: few
V: TRBV11-3